These 14 T cell receptor beta chains were all obtained from the same sample, sequenced in a study of cytomegalovirus exposure and HLA in healthy donors. Vbeta (60) and Jbeta (13) primers were used in the PCR. Repertoires were generated with immunoSEQ multiplex PCR, while TCRdb's copy carries only in-frame clones and drops some. The repertoire holds over 150,000 clones, with 70% to 85% as singletons. Material for sequencing was PBMCs. The receptors were sampled from a man between 40 and 49 years old in good health and CMV-seronegative.

This clone was seen more than once but under ten times. The gene calls are TRBV2 and TRBJ1-5, with D unclear. Trimming cost V 6 bases and J 9 bases, with 18 bases left between them. The CDR3 has 14 residues. Germline-derived CDR1 and CDR2 are SNHLY and FYNNEI. In DNA form, the CDR3 reads TGTGCCAGCAGCTTGGACGGGATCGGCGGGCCCCAGCATTTT. This gives the protein CASSLDGIGGPQHF.

This chain uses TRBV14 with TRBJ2-7; D ambiguous. The germline CDR1 and CDR2 sequences are SGHDN and FVKESK. CDR3 length: 13 amino acids. V was pared by 2 bases and J by 6 bases, with 11 bases between. The CDR3 here is CASSQSGLSEQYF. In DNA, the CDR3 is TGTGCCAGCAGCCAATCTGGGCTGAGCGAGCAGTACTTC.

The chain couples TRBV6-5 to TRBJ2-5; tentative D call: TRBD2 (5 bases). The CDR3 is made up of 13 amino acids. CDR1 MNHEY and CDR2 SVGAGI come from the germline V gene. Trimming stripped 3 bases from V and 3 bases from J, with 8 bases between. The CDR3 DNA sequence: TGTGCCAGCAGTTATGACGGGGAAGAGACCCAGTACTTC. The encoded protein is CASSYDGEETQYF.

The chain has TRBV5-1 and TRBJ2-7, with D maybe TRBD1 (6 bases). Between the trimmed V and J ends, which lost 0 bases and 5 bases, there was a span of 12 bases. From germline, CDR1 is SGHRS and CDR2 YFSETQ. The CDR3 consists of 14 residues. The CDR3, as DNA: TGCGCCAGCAGCTTGGGAGGGACAATGGACGAGCAGTACTTC. Its protein product is CASSLGGTMDEQYF.

CDR3 region: CASTQPGTGNTIYF. CDR3 in DNA: TGTGCCAGCACCCAACCGGGGACTGGAAACACCATATATTTT. This chain connects TRBV5-4 to TRBJ1-3, with D unclear. The CDR3 sequence is 14 residues long. Trimming cost V 6 bases and J 2 bases, with 12 bases left between them. From germline, CDR1 is SGHNT and CDR2 YYREEE (reference sequence).

The rearrangement uses TRBV4-1 and TRBJ1-1; TRBD1 aligns across 9 bases. Unmatched junction bases numbered 1, after V lost 1 base and J lost 4 bases. CDR1 is MGHRA and CDR2 is YSYEKL in the germline V gene. The CDR3 covers 14 residues. This chain's CDR3 is CASSQVGQGTEAFF. The CDR3 nucleotides read TGCGCCAGCAGCCAAGTGGGACAGGGCACTGAAGCTTTCTTT.

The genes are TRBV19 and TRBJ2-5, with D possibly matching TRBD2 (5 bases). Between the trimmed V and J ends, which lost 4 bases and 5 bases, there was a span of 14 bases. This CDR3 contains 14 residues. In germline, CDR1 is LNHDA, CDR2 SQIVND (reference sequence). Here the CDR3 reads CASSTSPGSETQYF. Here the CDR3 DNA reads TGTGCCAGTAGTACCAGCCCGGGATCTGAGACCCAGTACTTC.

The CDR3 region is CSVRGGDSGANVLTF. The CDR3, as DNA: TGCAGCGTTCGGGGGGGAGACTCTGGGGCCAACGTCCTGACTTTC. V is TRBV29-1 and J is TRBJ2-6; 8 positions agree with TRBD2. CDR3 length: 15 amino acids. After removal of 5 bases from V and 0 bases from J, the junction contained 3 bases not matched to a gene. Germline V gives CDR1 SQVTM, CDR2 ANQGSEA.

This chain connects TRBV6-5 to TRBJ2-7; D remains ambiguous. Germline values: CDR1 MNHEY, CDR2 SVGAGI. V gave up 5 bases and J gave up 7 bases, with 15 bases separating them. This CDR3 has 13 amino acids. CDR3: CASSEDTLGEQYF. CDR3 nucleotide sequence: TGTGCCAGCAGTGAAGACACCCTTGGTGAGCAGTACTTC.

This clone occurred a few times. J is TRBJ1-1 and V is TRBV15; 10 bases fit TRBD1. Trimming removed 3 bases from V and 4 bases from J; junction bases left unmatched: 8. This CDR3 spans 16 amino acids. Germline CDR1 is LNHNV and CDR2 is YYDKDF (reference sequence). CDR3 residues: CATSRRDRGFGTEAFF. The DNA for the CDR3 is TGTGCCACCAGCAGGCGGGACAGGGGATTTGGCACTGAAGCTTTCTTT.

V gene TRBV18 combines with J gene TRBJ1-2, with a weak D call TRBD1 (5 bases). With 2 bases removed from V and 2 bases from J, the gap between germline ends came to 6 bases. The germline V gene encodes CDR1 KGHSH and CDR2 LQKENI. The CDR3 has 13 residues. CDR3 in amino acids: CASSPSGNYGYTF. In DNA, the CDR3 is TGTGCCAGCTCACCATCAGGGAACTATGGCTACACCTTC.

CDR3 residues: CASPPPEGTGGIEQYF. The CDR3 nucleotides read TGTGCCAGCCCCCCTCCCGAAGGGACAGGGGGAATCGAGCAGTACTTC. The V call is TRBV11-2, the J call TRBJ2-7; 11 positions agree with TRBD1. V lost 8 bases and J lost 6; bases outside the gene matches: 15. The CDR3 is made up of 16 amino acids. The V gene's germline CDR1 is SGHAT and CDR2 FQNNGV.

J is TRBJ2-1 and V is TRBV11-2; maybe TRBD1 (6 bases). Germline V gene sequence: CDR1 SGHAT, CDR2 FQNNGV. The V gene lost 5 bases and the J gene lost 5 bases, with 13 bases spanning the gap. This CDR3 comprises 14 residues. CDR3 DNA sequence: TGTGCCAGCAGCAAGACAGGAACTAACAATGAGCAGTTCTTC. This codes for CASSKTGTNNEQFF.

DNA of the CDR3: TGTGCCAGCAGCTACCCCCGGGGGAATCAGCCCCAGCATTTT. Its translation: CASSYPRGNQPQHF. The V call is TRBV7-9, the J call TRBJ1-5; D might be TRBD1 (5 bases). The germline CDR1 and CDR2 sequences are SEHNR and FQNEAQ (reference sequence). Trimming left V 4 bases short and J 4 bases short, with 11 bases between. The CDR3 spans 14 residues.